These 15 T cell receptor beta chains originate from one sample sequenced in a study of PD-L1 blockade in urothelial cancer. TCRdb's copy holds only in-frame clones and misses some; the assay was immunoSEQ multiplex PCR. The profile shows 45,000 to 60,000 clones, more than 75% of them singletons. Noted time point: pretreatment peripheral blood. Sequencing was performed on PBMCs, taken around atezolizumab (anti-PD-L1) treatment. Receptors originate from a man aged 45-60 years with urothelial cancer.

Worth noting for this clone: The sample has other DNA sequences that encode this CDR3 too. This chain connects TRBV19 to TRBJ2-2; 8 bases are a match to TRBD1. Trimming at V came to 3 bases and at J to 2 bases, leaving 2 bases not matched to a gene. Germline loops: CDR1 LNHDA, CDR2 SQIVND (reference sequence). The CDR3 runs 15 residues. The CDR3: CASSIGQGNTGELFF. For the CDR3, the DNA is TGTGCCAGTAGTATCGGACAGGGAAACACCGGGGAGCTGTTTTTT.

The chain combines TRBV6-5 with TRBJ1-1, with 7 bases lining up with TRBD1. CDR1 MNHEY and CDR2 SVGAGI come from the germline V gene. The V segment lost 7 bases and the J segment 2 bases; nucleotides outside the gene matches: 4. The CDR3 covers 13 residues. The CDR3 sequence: CASTNRGNTEAFF. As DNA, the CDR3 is TGTGCCAGCACCAACAGGGGTAACACTGAAGCTTTCTTT.

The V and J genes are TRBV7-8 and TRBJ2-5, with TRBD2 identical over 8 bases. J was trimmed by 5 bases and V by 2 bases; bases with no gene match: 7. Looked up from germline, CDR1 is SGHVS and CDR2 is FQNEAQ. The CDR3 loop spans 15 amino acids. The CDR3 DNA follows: TGTGCCAGCAGCTTACAAAGCGGGAGAGCGGAGACCCAGTACTTC. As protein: CASSLQSGRAETQYF. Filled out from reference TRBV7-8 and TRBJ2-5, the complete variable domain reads GAGVSQSPRYKVAKRGQDVALRCDPISGHVSLFWYQQALGQGPEFLTYFQNEAQLDKSGLPSDRFFAERPEGSVSTLKIQRTQQEDSAVYLCASSLQSGRAETQYFGPGTRLLVL.

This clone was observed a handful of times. CDR3 coding DNA: TGTGCCAGCAGCCAAGATAGGAGGGGAGGTCAAGAGACCCAGTACTTC. This encodes CASSQDRRGGQETQYF. The genes are TRBV14 and TRBJ2-5; a weak D match, TRBD2 (6 bases). This CDR3 comprises 16 residues. V gave up 0 bases and J gave up 2 bases, with 13 bases separating them. Per the germline V gene, CDR1 is SGHDN and CDR2 is FVKESK.

For the CDR3, the DNA is TGCGCCAGCATATTGGGCTGGCGTGAAGCTTTCTTT. Protein sequence: CASILGWREAFF. This chain connects TRBV23-1 to TRBJ1-1, with D unclear. TRBV23-1 is reported as an ORF; its role is uncertain. V was clipped by 7 bases and J by 7 bases, with 13 bases between them. This CDR3 contains 12 residues.

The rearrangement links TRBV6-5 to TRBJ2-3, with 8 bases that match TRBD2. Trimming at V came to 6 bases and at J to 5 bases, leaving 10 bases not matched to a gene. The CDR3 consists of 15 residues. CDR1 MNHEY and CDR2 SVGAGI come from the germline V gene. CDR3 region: CASRVSGSRGDTQYF. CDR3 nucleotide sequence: TGTGCCAGCAGGGTGAGCGGGAGCCGAGGAGATACGCAGTATTTT.

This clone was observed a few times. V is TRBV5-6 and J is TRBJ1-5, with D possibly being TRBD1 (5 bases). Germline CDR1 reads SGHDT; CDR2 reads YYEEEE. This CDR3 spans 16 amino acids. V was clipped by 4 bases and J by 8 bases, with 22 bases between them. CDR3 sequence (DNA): TGTGCCAGCAGCAGAGCGGGGACTCGGAAGTTTAAGCCCCAGCATTTT. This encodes CASSRAGTRKFKPQHF. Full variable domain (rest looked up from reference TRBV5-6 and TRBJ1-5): DAGVTQSPTHLIKTRGQQVTLRCSPKSGHDTVSWYQQALGQGPQFIFQYYEEEERQRGNFPDRFSGHQFPNYSSELNVNALLLGDSALYLCASSRAGTRKFKPQHFGDGTRLSIL.

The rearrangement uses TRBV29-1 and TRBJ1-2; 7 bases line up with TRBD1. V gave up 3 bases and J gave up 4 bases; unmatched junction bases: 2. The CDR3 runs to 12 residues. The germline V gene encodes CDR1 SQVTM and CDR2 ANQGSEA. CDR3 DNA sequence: TGCAGCGTTGAGGGACAGCCCTATGGCTACACCTTC. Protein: CSVEGQPYGYTF.

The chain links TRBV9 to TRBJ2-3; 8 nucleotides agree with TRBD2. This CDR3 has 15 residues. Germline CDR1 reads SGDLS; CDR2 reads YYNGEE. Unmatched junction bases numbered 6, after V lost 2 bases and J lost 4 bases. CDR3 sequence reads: CASSVAERGPDTQYF. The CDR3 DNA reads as TGTGCCAGCAGCGTGGCGGAGCGGGGGCCAGATACGCAGTATTTT. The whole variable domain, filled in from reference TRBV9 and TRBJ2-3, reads DSGVTQTPKHLITATGQRVTLRCSPRSGDLSVYWYQQSLDQGLQFLIQYYNGEERAKGNILERFSAQQFPDLHSELNLSSLELGDSALYFCASSVAERGPDTQYFGPGTRLTVL.

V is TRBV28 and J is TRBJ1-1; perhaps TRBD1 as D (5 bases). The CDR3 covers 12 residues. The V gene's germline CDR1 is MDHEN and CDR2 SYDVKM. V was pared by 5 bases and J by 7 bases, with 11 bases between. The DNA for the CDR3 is TGTGCCAGCAGTCTTCTAGGGGTTGAAGCTTTCTTT. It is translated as CASSLLGVEAFF. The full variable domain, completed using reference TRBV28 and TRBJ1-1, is DVKVTQSSRYLVKRTGEKVFLECVQDMDHENMFWYRQDPGLGLRLIYFSYDVKMKEKGDIPEGYSVSREKKERFSLILESASTNQTSMYLCASSLLGVEAFFGQGTRLTVV.

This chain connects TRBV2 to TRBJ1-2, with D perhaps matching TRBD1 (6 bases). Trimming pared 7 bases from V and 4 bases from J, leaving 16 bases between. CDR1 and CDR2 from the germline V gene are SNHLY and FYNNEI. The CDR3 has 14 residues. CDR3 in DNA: TGTGCCAGCACCCGGGACACGATGGGCTATGGCTACACCTTC. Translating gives CASTRDTMGYGYTF.

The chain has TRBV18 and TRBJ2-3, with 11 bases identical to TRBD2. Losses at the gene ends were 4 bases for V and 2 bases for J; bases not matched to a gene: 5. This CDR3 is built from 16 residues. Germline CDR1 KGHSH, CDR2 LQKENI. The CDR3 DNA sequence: TGTGCCAGCTCACGGGCGACTAGCGGGATCACAGATACGCAGTATTTT. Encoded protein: CASSRATSGITDTQYF.

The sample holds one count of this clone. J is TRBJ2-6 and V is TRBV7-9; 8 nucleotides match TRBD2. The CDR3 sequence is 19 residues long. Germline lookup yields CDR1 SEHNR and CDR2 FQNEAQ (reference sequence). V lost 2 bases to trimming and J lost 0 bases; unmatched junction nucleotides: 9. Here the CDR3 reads CASSLKSGGILSGANVLTF. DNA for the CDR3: TGTGCCAGCAGCTTAAAGTCGGGGGGGATACTCTCTGGGGCCAACGTCCTGACTTTC.

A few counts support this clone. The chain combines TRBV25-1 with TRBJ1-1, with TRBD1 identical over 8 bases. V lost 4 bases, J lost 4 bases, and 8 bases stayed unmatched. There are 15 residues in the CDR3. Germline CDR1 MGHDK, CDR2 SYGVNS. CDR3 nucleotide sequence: TGTGCCAGCAGTGCACCAGGGGGCGCGGGCACTGAAGCTTTCTTT. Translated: CASSAPGGAGTEAFF.

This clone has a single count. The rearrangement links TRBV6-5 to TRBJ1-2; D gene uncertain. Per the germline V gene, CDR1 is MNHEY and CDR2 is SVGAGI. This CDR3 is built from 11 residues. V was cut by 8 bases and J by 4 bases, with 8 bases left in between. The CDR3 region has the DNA TGTGCCAGCGGGAGCTTCTATGGCTACACCTTC. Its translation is CASGSFYGYTF.